The 30 T cell receptor beta chains in this list originate from one sample, sequenced in a study of regulatory T cells in long-lasting Graves disease. The time point was: newly diagnosed GD, antithyroid drugs for less than 3 months. With RNA extracted from PBMCs as input, the TCR library was made. Library construction for TCR beta used iRepertoire HTBI primers and Arm-PCR of CDR3 regions. One entry per CDR3 protein results from TCRdb running MiXCR on the multiplex PCR reads. The data hold some 400,000 distinct CDR3 sequences, with about 16% observed a single time. The same sample was also studied in work on T cells in Graves' hyperthyroidism and ophthalmopathy.

The sample was peripheral blood mononuclear cells (PBMCs), taken at new diagnosis, from a patient treated with antithyroid drugs. All receptors derive from a woman aged 25 to 39 with Graves disease.

The sample holds a few counts of this clonotype. The chain links TRBV12-3 or TRBV12-4 to TRBJ2-5; 7 bases line up with TRBD2. This CDR3 region has 13 residues. Germline trimming cut 7 bases from V and 5 bases from J; bases unmatched to any gene: 7. DNA for the CDR3: TGTGCCAGCATTAGGGGAGGGGTCGAGACCCAGTACTTC. It translates to CASIRGGVETQYF.

The table lists this clonotype with a few counts. This sequence joins TRBV4-1 and TRBJ2-7; tentatively, D is TRBD2 (6 bases). V was cut by 1 base and J by 0 bases, with 13 bases left in between. The V gene's germline CDR1 is MGHRA and CDR2 YSYEKL. This CDR3 is 16 amino acids long. CDR3 residues: CASSQAEGLPSYEQYF. In DNA, the CDR3 is TGCGCCAGCAGCCAAGCCGAGGGACTGCCCTCCTACGAGCAGTACTTC.

The rearrangement uses TRBV9 and TRBJ2-7, with D perhaps matching TRBD2 (5 bases). V was pared by 4 bases and J by 2 bases, with 16 bases between. The CDR3 is 15 amino acids. Germline V CDR1 and CDR2: SGDLS, YYNGEE. CDR3 sequence (DNA): TGTGCCAGCAGCCAACTTCCGGGAATGCCCTACGAGCAGTACTTC. Amino acid sequence: CASSQLPGMPYEQYF.

The chain employs TRBV6-1 and TRBJ1-5; D gene uncertain. Trimming left V 6 bases short and J 1 base short, with 16 bases between. The CDR3 consists of 16 residues. In germline, CDR1 is MNHNS, CDR2 SASEGT. The CDR3 region has the DNA TGTGCCAGCAGGAGCCTCTCTGTTAAAAGCAATCAGCCCCAGCATTTT. It translates to CASRSLSVKSNQPQHF.

The CDR3 sequence is CASSPAQVNYGYTF. The CDR3 nucleotides are TGTGCCAGCTCACCGGCACAGGTTAACTATGGCTACACCTTC. The chain recombines TRBV18 with TRBJ1-2; tentative D call: TRBD1 (5 bases). V was pared by 3 bases and J by 1 base, with 9 bases between. The germline V gene has CDR1 KGHSH and CDR2 LQKENI. The CDR3 totals 14 residues. The complete variable domain, with remaining parts taken from reference TRBV18 and TRBJ1-2, reads NAGVMQNPRHLVRRRGQEARLRCSPMKGHSHVYWYRQLPEEGLKFMVYLQKENIIDESGMPKERFSAEFPKEGPSILRIQQVVRGDSAAYFCASSPAQVNYGYTFGSGTRLTVV.

This clonotype was seen ten or more times. This chain links TRBV5-1 with TRBJ2-7, with D possibly being TRBD2 (6 bases). The germline V gene has CDR1 SGHRS and CDR2 YFSETQ. The CDR3 runs to 15 residues. Trimming left V 3 bases short and J 0 bases short, with 13 bases between. DNA for the CDR3: TGCGCCAGCAGCTACCTAAACGGGGGCTCCTACGAGCAGTACTTC. The encoded protein is CASSYLNGGSYEQYF.

This clonotype was seen many times. V usage is TRBV20-1 and J usage is TRBJ2-2, with 10 bases lining up with TRBD2. CDR3 length: 15 amino acids. CDR1 is DFQATT, CDR2 SNEGSKA, per germline (reference sequence). Unmatched junction bases numbered 2, after V lost 2 bases and J lost 2 bases. The chain's CDR3 is CSARRTSGNTGELFF. In nucleotides, the CDR3 is TGCAGTGCTAGACGGACTAGCGGAAACACCGGGGAGCTGTTTTTT.

This clonotype has ten or more counts. The chain links TRBV6-1 to TRBJ2-7; 8 bases agree with TRBD1. This CDR3 is built from 14 residues. V shed 3 bases, J shed 6 bases, and the junction held 7 bases outside the gene matches. Per germline, CDR1 MNHNS and CDR2 SASEGT. CDR3 amino acids: CASSDGTGGIEQYF. The CDR3 DNA reads TGTGCCAGCAGTGATGGAACAGGGGGAATCGAGCAGTACTTC.

J is TRBJ2-1 and V is TRBV10-3; TRBD1 might be the D (6 bases). This CDR3 contains 15 residues. Germline CDR1 ENHRY, CDR2 SYGVKD. The V end was cut by 4 bases, the J end by 3 bases, with 13 bases between. CDR3 sequence: CAISGRGPNYNEQFF. CDR3 coding DNA: TGTGCCATCAGTGGCAGGGGACCCAACTACAATGAGCAGTTCTTC.

This clonotype was recorded at least ten times. The chain couples TRBV7-6 to TRBJ2-7, with 11 bases matching TRBD1. The V and J ends lost 0 bases and 6 bases, in that order; junction bases with no gene match: 4. The CDR3 loop spans 15 amino acids. Germline V CDR1 and CDR2: SGHVS, FNYEAQ. The CDR3 DNA reads as TGTGCCAGCAGCTTAGCAGGGACAGGGGGTAGCGAGCAGTACTTC. It yields the protein CASSLAGTGGSEQYF.

This clonotype was seen repeatedly, ten times or more. The V gene is TRBV13, the J gene TRBJ2-3; either TRBD1 or TRBD2 may fit D (5 bases each). The germline CDR1 and CDR2 sequences are PRHDT and FYEKMQ (reference sequence). V lost 5 bases to trimming and J lost 0 bases, with 15 bases between them. The CDR3 has 16 residues. The CDR3 sequence: CASSHGMGVSTDTQYF. The CDR3 coding sequence is TGTGCCAGCAGCCACGGCATGGGGGTGAGCACAGATACGCAGTATTTT. Together with reference TRBV13 and TRBJ2-3, the CDR3 gives the full variable domain: AAGVIQSPRHLIKEKRETATLKCYPIPRHDTVYWYQQGPGQDPQFLISFYEKMQSDKGSIPDRFSAQQFSDYHSELNMSSLELGDSALYFCASSHGMGVSTDTQYFGPGTRLTVL.

This clonotype appeared many times. In DNA form, the CDR3 reads TGCGCCAGCAGCTTGGAGGCTAGCGGGACTAGCACAGATACGCAGTATTTT. Residues: CASSLEASGTSTDTQYF. V is TRBV5-1 and J is TRBJ2-3; 9 bases are shared with TRBD2. The junction had 5 bases not matched to a gene; V was cut back by 0 bases and J by 0 bases. CDR1 and CDR2 from the germline V gene are SGHRS and YFSETQ. CDR3 length: 17 amino acids.

This clonotype came up many times. The V gene is TRBV30, the J gene TRBJ2-7, with TRBD1 matching over 8 bases. V lost 5 bases, J lost 2 bases, and 5 bases stayed unmatched. From germline, CDR1 is GTSNPN and CDR2 SVGIG (reference sequence). This CDR3 has 13 amino acids. The CDR3 spells CAWDGQGTYEQYF. The CDR3 region has the DNA TGTGCCTGGGATGGACAGGGTACCTACGAGCAGTACTTC.

This clonotype was counted only a few times. V and J are TRBV7-9 and TRBJ1-4, with 8 bases fitting TRBD1. The CDR3 runs to 16 residues. Germline trimming cut 5 bases from V and 5 bases from J; bases unmatched to any gene: 10. Germline V gene lookup returns CDR1 SEHNR and CDR2 FQNEAQ (reference sequence). The CDR3 loop is CASSRGQEAENEKLFF. The CDR3 DNA reads as TGTGCCAGCAGCCGGGGACAGGAGGCCGAGAATGAAAAACTGTTTTTT. Combining the CDR3 with reference TRBV7-9 and TRBJ1-4 gives the whole variable domain DTGVSQNPRHKITKRGQNVTFRCDPISEHNRLYWYRQTLGQGPEFLTYFQNEAQLEKSRLLSDRFSAERPKGSFSTLEIQRTEQGDSAMYLCASSRGQEAENEKLFFGSGTQLSVL.

The sample holds many counts of this clonotype. The chain carries TRBV2 and TRBJ1-5; 7 bases match TRBD1. The CDR3 length is 14 residues. The germline V gene encodes CDR1 SNHLY and CDR2 FYNNEI. The junction had 3 bases not matched to a gene; V was cut back by 4 bases and J by 3 bases. The CDR3 sequence is CASSVTGFNQPQHF. CDR3 bases: TGTGCCAGCAGTGTGACAGGGTTCAATCAGCCCCAGCATTTT.

This clonotype was seen a handful of times. J is TRBJ2-1 and V is TRBV10-3; 10 bases agree with TRBD1. The V gene's germline CDR1 is ENHRY and CDR2 SYGVKD. This CDR3 region has 16 residues. The junction had 13 bases not matched to a gene; V was cut back by 6 bases and J by 8 bases. The CDR3 bases are TGTGCCATCAGCTTGTCCGGGACAGGGGACTTGGATGAGCAGTTCTTC. This sequence encodes CAISLSGTGDLDEQFF.

This clonotype has a count of ten or more. V and J are TRBV12-3 or TRBV12-4 and TRBJ2-7; D remains unclear. This CDR3 region has 13 residues. The V and J ends lost 1 base and 4 bases respectively, with 8 bases between them. The CDR3 loop reads CASSLGGEYEQYF. The CDR3 region has the DNA TGTGCCAGCAGTTTAGGAGGCGAGTACGAGCAGTACTTC.

The chain joins TRBV12-3 or TRBV12-4 to TRBJ1-5; no firm D call. The V and J ends lost 3 bases and 2 bases respectively, with 5 bases between them. The CDR3 totals 13 residues. This CDR3 is CASSFYGNQPQHF. CDR3 nucleotides: TGTGCCAGCAGTTTCTACGGCAATCAGCCCCAGCATTTT.

This clonotype was counted only a few times. The chain uses TRBV12-3 or TRBV12-4 and TRBJ2-2; the match to TRBD2 covers 11 bases. The CDR3 sequence is 16 residues long. The V gene end was trimmed by 2 bases and the J gene end by 7 bases; junction bases not matched to a gene: 6. CDR3 amino acids: CASSLLAGGHGGELFF. The CDR3 nucleotides are TGTGCCAGCAGTTTACTAGCGGGAGGCCACGGCGGGGAGCTGTTTTTT.

This clonotype was seen at least ten times. The V call is TRBV25-1, the J call TRBJ2-1, with D perhaps TRBD1 or TRBD2 (5 bases each). The CDR3 consists of 13 residues. Germline assignment: CDR1 MGHDK and CDR2 SYGVNS. Trimming took off 8 bases at V and 6 bases at J, with 14 bases between the two ends. The CDR3: CASLGEYGNEQFF. CDR3 in DNA: TGTGCCAGCTTGGGGGAGTATGGCAATGAGCAGTTCTTC. The entire variable domain, with the rest obtained from reference TRBV25-1 and TRBJ2-1, is as follows: EADIYQTPRYLVIGTGKKITLECSQTMGHDKMYWYQQDPGMELHLIHYSYGVNSTEKGDLSSESTVSRIRTEHFPLTLESARPSHTSQYLCASLGEYGNEQFFGPGTRLTVL.

This clonotype was seen more than once but under ten times. Relative to the germline gene, one junction end is altered; a read error may explain this. The V call is TRBV6-5, the J call TRBJ2-7; 11 nucleotides agree with TRBD2. CDR1 and CDR2 from the germline V gene are MNHEY and SVGAGI. The CDR3 totals 16 residues. The CDR3 region has the DNA TGTGCCAGCAGTAACTCGGGACTAGCGGAATACTACGAGCAGTACTTC. Its translation is CASSNSGLAEYYEQYF.

This clonotype appeared many times. The chain couples TRBV5-8 to TRBJ2-1, with D possibly being TRBD2 (7 bases). The CDR3 extends over 16 amino acids. Germline-derived CDR1 and CDR2 are SGHTS and YDEGEE. The V end lost 1 base, the J end lost 7 bases, and 18 bases lay between the germline ends. The chain's CDR3 is CASSLRAGEGKNEQFF. CDR3 in DNA: TGTGCCAGCAGCTTGAGAGCAGGGGAGGGGAAGAATGAGCAGTTCTTC.

V usage is TRBV27 and J usage is TRBJ2-1; 8 bases map to TRBD2. The germline CDR1 and CDR2 sequences are MNHEY and SMNVEV (reference sequence). V was pared by 8 bases and J by 4 bases, with 7 bases of the junction left unmatched. This CDR3 is 14 amino acids long. CDR3 in DNA: TGTGCCAGCGGTCGACTAGCGAATTACAATGAGCAGTTCTTC. Its translation: CASGRLANYNEQFF.

In its sample, this clonotype was seen many times. The rearrangement uses TRBV27 and TRBJ2-7; maybe TRBD1 (6 bases). Germline values: CDR1 MNHEY, CDR2 SMNVEV (reference sequence). The V end lost 5 bases, the J end lost 5 bases, and 13 bases lay between the germline ends. CDR3 length equals 13 residues. For the CDR3, the DNA is TGTGCCAGCAGTCCCCAGGGGTCCAACGAGCAGTACTTC. Its protein product is CASSPQGSNEQYF.

This clonotype came up many times. The junction departs from the called germline gene at one end, perhaps through a read error. V usage is TRBV28 and J usage is TRBJ2-5; 12 bases map to TRBD2. CDR1 MDHEN and CDR2 SYDVKM come from the germline V gene. The length of the CDR3 is 15 residues. The CDR3 DNA is TGTGCCAGCAGTTTACCTCTTCAGACTAGCGGGAGAATAGTTTTC. Encoded protein: CASSLPLQTSGRIVF.

This clonotype was recorded a few times. This chain uses TRBV10-1 with TRBJ1-1; 9 nucleotides match TRBD1. The V segment lost 6 bases and the J segment 4 bases; nucleotides outside the gene matches: 6. There are 14 residues in the CDR3. Germline V gives CDR1 WNHNN, CDR2 SYGVQD (reference sequence). Here the CDR3 reads CASRTGTGSTEAFF. The CDR3 DNA sequence: TGCGCCAGCAGAACCGGGACAGGGTCCACTGAAGCTTTCTTT.

To note about this clonotype: One base separates it from a far larger clone, so it is likely a read error. The chain recombines TRBV2 with TRBJ2-3, with D maybe TRBD2 (5 bases). The CDR3 sequence is 14 residues long. The germline gives CDR1 SNHLY, CDR2 FYNNEI. The CDR3: CASSETPYGETPYF. CDR3 coding DNA: TGTGCCAGCAGTGAAACCCCATACGGGGAGACCCCGTACTTC.

For this clonotype: One end of the junction varies from germline; a read error may be responsible. The chain carries TRBV20-1 and TRBJ2-3; D uncertain. CDR1 and CDR2 (germline): DFQATT, SNEGSKA (reference sequence). This CDR3 is built from 13 residues. CDR3 nucleotide sequence: TGCAGTCCTAGAGAGAGACTCACAGATACGCAGTATTTT. Translated: CSPRERLTDTQYF.

This clonotype has ten or more counts. The rearrangement joins TRBV11-2 to TRBJ1-5; D is unclear. The V gene lost 2 bases and the J gene lost 1 base, with 6 bases spanning the gap. Germline V CDR1 and CDR2: SGHAT, FQNNGV. The CDR3 spans 14 residues. CDR3 region: CASSLLGSNQPQHF. For the CDR3, the DNA is TGTGCCAGCAGCTTACTCGGGAGCAATCAGCCCCAGCATTTT.

This clonotype was detected a few times. The genes are TRBV19 and TRBJ2-7; 11 positions match TRBD1. Germline CDR1 and CDR2: LNHDA and SQIVND (reference sequence). Unmatched junction bases numbered 0, after V lost 3 bases and J lost 2 bases. CDR3 length equals 14 residues. CDR3 DNA sequence: TGTGCCAGTAGTATGGGACAGGGGGCCTACGAGCAGTACTTC. Translation: CASSMGQGAYEQYF.